The TCR beta chain under discussion was sequenced for a study of blood T cell repertoires in COVID-19. Study context: The United States, Italy and Spain supplied acute and convalescent COVID-19 samples. PBMCs, B-cell-depleted T cells, or T cells were the source of the cDNA or gDNA that made up the material.

V was pared by 3 bases and J by 8 bases, with 13 bases between. CDR1 is WNHNN, CDR2 SYGVQD, per germline (reference sequence). The CDR3 spans 13 residues. Per the authors' pipeline: By means of reference gene primer amplification, nucleated cell counts were estimated. Here immunoSEQ multiplex PCR was the method, and the copy in TCRdb shows in-frame clones only, minus some. That table supplies the V and J calls and clone size; D and trimming were determined from the DNA. The data hold over 85,000 clones, with approximately 90% observed a single time. The material sequenced was peripheral blood. The rearrangement joins TRBV10-1 to TRBJ1-2; D might be TRBD1 (5 bases). The source of this sequence is a man between 65 and 85 years old with acute or convalescent COVID-19. The CDR3, as DNA: TGCGCCAGCAGTGAAGGGGCTGGCTTGGGCTACACCTTC. Translated, it gives CASSEGAGLGYTF.